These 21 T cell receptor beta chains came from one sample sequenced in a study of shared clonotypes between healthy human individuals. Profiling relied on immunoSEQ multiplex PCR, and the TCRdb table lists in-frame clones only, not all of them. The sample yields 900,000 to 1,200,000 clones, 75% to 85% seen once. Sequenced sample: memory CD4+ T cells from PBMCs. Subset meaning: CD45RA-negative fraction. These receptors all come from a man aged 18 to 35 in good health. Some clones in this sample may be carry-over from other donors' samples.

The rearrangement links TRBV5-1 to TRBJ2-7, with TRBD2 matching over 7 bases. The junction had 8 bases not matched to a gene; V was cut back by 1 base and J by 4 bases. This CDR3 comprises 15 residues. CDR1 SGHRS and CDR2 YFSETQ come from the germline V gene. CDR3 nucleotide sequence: TGCGCCAGCAGCTTGACAGGAATCGGGGGGTACGAGCAGTACTTC. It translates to CASSLTGIGGYEQYF.

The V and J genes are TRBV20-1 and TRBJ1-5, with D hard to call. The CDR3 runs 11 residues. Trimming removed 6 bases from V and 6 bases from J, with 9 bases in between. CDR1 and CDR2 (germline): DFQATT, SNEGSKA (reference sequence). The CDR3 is CSAQIGQPQHF. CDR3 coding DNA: TGCAGTGCCCAGATCGGTCAGCCCCAGCATTTT.

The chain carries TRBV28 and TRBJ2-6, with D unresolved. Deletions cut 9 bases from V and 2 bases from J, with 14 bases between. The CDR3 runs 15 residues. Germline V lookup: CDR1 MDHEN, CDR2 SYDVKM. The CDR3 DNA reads TGTGCCAGTCATGGATCCCTGGCTGGGGCCAACGTCCTGACTTTC. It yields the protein CASHGSLAGANVLTF. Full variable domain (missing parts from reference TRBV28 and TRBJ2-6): DVKVTQSSRYLVKRTGEKVFLECVQDMDHENMFWYRQDPGLGLRLIYFSYDVKMKEKGDIPEGYSVSREKKERFSLILESASTNQTSMYLCASHGSLAGANVLTFGAGSRLTVL.

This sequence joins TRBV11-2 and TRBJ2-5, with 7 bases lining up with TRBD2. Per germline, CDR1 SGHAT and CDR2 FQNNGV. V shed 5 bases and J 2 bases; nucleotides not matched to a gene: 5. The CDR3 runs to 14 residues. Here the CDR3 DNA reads TGTGCCAGCAGCCGCGGGAGCACTCAAGAGACCCAGTACTTC. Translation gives CASSRGSTQETQYF.

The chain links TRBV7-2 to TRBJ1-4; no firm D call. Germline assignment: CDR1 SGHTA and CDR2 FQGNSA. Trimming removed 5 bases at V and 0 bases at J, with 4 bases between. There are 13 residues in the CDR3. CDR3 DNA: TGTGCCAGCAGCAGGACAACTAATGAAAAACTGTTTTTT. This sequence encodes CASSRTTNEKLFF. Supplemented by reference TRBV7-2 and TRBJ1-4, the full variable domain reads GAGVSQSPSNKVTEKGKDVELRCDPISGHTALYWYRQSLGQGLEFLIYFQGNSAPDKSGLPSDRFSAERTGGSVSTLTIQRTQQEDSAVYLCASSRTTNEKLFFGSGTQLSVL.

CDR3 DNA sequence: TGTGCCAGCAGCCCTCGGACAGCTAACTATGGCTACACCTTC. As protein: CASSPRTANYGYTF. The rearrangement uses TRBV6-5 and TRBJ1-2, with D maybe TRBD1 (6 bases). V was cut by 6 bases and J by 0 bases, with 11 bases left in between. The CDR3 is 14 amino acids. Germline V gene sequence: CDR1 MNHEY, CDR2 SVGAGI.

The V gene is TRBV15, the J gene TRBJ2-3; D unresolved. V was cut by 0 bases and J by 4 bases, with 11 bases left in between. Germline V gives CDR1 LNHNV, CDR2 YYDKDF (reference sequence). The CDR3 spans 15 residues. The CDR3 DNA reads TGTGCCACCAGCAGAGATCCATGGGTGTCAGATACGCAGTATTTT. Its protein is CATSRDPWVSDTQYF.

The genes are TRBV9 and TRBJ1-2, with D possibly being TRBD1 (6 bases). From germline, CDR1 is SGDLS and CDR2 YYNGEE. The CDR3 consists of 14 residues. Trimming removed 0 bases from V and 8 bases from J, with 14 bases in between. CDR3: CASSVAVRGSGYTF. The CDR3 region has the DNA TGTGCCAGCAGCGTAGCCGTCAGGGGAAGCGGCTACACCTTC.

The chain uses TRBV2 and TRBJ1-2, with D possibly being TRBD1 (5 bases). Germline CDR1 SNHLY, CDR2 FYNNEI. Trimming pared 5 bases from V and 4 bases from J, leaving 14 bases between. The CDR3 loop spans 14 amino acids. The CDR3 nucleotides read TGTGCCAGCAGTTGGGACCAAACGGGCTATGGCTACACCTTC. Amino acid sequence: CASSWDQTGYGYTF.

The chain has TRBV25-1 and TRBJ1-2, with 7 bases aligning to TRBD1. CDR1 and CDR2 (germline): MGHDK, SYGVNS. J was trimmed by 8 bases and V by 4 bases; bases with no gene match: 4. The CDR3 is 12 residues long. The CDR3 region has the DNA TGTGCCAGCAGTGTAGGGGGCAGGGGCTACACCTTC. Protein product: CASSVGGRGYTF.

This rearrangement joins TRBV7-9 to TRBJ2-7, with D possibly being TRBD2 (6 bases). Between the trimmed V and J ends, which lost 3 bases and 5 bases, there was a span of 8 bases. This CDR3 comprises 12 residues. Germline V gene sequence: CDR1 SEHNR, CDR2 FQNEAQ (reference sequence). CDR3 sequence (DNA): TGTGCCAGCAGCTTGTCGGGAGACGAGCAGTACTTC. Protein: CASSLSGDEQYF.

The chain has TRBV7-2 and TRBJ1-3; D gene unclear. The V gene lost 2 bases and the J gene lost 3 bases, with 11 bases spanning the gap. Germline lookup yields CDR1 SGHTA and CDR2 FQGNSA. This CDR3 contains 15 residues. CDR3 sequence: CASSLLRAGGNTIYF. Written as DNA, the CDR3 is TGTGCCAGCAGCTTATTGCGCGCGGGTGGAAACACCATATATTTT. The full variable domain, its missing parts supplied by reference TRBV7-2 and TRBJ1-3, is GAGVSQSPSNKVTEKGKDVELRCDPISGHTALYWYRQSLGQGLEFLIYFQGNSAPDKSGLPSDRFSAERTGGSVSTLTIQRTQQEDSAVYLCASSLLRAGGNTIYFGEGSWLTVV.

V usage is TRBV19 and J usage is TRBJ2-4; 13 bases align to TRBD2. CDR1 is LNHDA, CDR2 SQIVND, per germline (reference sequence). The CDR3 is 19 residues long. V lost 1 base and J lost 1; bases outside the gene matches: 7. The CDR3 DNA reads TGTGCCAGTAGTATAGGGGGGACTAGCGGGACTCCGGCCAAAAACATTCAGTACTTC. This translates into CASSIGGTSGTPAKNIQYF.

The CDR3 nucleotides read TGTGCCAGCAGTCCCACTTCCGATACGCAGTATTTT. Protein sequence: CASSPTSDTQYF. The chain couples TRBV2 to TRBJ2-3; unclear D gene. CDR1 and CDR2 (germline): SNHLY, FYNNEI. Deletions cut 5 bases from V and 6 bases from J, with 9 bases between. The CDR3 totals 12 residues.

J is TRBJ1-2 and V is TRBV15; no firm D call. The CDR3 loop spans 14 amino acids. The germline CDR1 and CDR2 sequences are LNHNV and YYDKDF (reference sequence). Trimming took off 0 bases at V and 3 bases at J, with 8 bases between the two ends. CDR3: CATSREGGYYGYTF. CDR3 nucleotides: TGTGCCACCAGCAGAGAGGGTGGCTACTATGGCTACACCTTC.

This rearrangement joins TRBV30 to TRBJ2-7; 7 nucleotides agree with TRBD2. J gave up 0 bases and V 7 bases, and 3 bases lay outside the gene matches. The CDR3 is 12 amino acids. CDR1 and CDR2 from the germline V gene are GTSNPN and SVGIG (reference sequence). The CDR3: CAYTSASYEQYF. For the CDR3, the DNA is TGTGCCTACACTAGCGCCTCCTACGAGCAGTACTTC. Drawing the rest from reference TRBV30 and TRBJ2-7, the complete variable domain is SQTIHQWPATLVQPVGSPLSLECTVEGTSNPNLYWYRQAAGRGLQLLFYSVGIGQISSEVPQNLSASRPQDRQFILSSKKLLLSDSGFYLCAYTSASYEQYFGPGTRLTVT.

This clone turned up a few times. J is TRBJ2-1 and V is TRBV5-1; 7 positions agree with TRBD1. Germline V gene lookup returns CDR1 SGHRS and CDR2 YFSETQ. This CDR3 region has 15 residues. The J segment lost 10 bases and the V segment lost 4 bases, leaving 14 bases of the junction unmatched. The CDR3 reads CASSPQGRGESEQFF. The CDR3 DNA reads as TGCGCCAGCAGCCCACAGGGGAGAGGGGAATCGGAGCAGTTCTTC. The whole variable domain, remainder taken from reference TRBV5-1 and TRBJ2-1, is KAGVTQTPRYLIKTRGQQVTLSCSPISGHRSVSWYQQTPGQGLQFLFEYFSETQRNKGNFPGRFSGRQFSNSRSEMNVSTLELGDSALYLCASSPQGRGESEQFFGPGTRLTVL.

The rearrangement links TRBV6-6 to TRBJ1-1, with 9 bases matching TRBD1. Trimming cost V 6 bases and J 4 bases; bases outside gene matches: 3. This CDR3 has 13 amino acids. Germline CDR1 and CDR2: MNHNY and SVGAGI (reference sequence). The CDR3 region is CASSHRGLTEAFF. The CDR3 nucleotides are TGTGCCAGCAGCCACAGGGGGCTCACTGAAGCTTTCTTT.

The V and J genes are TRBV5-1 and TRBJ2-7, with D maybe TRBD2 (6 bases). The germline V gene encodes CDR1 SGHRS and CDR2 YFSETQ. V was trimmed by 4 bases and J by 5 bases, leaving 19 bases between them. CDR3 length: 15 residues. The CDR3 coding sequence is TGCGCCAGCAGCCTGGGGCTCTCGGGAGTCGACGAGCAGTACTTC. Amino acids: CASSLGLSGVDEQYF.

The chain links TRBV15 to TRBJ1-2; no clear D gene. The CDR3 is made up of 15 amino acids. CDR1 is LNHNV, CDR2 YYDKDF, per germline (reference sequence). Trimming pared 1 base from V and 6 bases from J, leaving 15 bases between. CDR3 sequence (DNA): TGTGCCACCAGCAGAGTCGGGCCGGGTCGCAATGGCTACACCTTC. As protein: CATSRVGPGRNGYTF.

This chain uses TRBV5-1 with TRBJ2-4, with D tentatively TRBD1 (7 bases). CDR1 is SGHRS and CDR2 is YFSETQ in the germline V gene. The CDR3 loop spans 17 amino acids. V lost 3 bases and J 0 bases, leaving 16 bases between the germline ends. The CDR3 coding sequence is TGCGCCAGCAGCTCCGGCCCAGGGGGGAAAGCCAAAAACATTCAGTACTTC. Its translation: CASSSGPGGKAKNIQYF.